This TCR beta chain was recorded in a study of patients and donors after allogeneic stem cell transplantation. J gave up 9 bases and V 4 bases, and 10 bases lay outside the gene matches. Germline values: CDR1 SGHKS, CDR2 YYEKEE (reference sequence). The CDR3 consists of 15 residues. TCRdb itself ran the RT-PCR reads through MiXCR, one entry per CDR3 protein. Of roughly 960,000 distinct CDR3 sequences detected, 15% to 20% appear once; the ten largest clones hold around 6%. The receptor's source is a human donor who was either an allogeneic HSCT recipient or a stem cell or donor lymphocyte infusion donor (not recorded which). It is not recorded whose cells these are; they may come from a transplant donor. Sequenced sample: blood, either unsorted or a sorted T cell fraction (not recorded which). The chain uses TRBV5-5 and TRBJ2-7; the match to TRBD2 covers 13 bases. As DNA, the CDR3 is TGTGCCAGCAGCCTGGGAGGGACTAGCGGGGCGGGGCAGTACTTC. Its translation: CASSLGGTSGAGQYF.